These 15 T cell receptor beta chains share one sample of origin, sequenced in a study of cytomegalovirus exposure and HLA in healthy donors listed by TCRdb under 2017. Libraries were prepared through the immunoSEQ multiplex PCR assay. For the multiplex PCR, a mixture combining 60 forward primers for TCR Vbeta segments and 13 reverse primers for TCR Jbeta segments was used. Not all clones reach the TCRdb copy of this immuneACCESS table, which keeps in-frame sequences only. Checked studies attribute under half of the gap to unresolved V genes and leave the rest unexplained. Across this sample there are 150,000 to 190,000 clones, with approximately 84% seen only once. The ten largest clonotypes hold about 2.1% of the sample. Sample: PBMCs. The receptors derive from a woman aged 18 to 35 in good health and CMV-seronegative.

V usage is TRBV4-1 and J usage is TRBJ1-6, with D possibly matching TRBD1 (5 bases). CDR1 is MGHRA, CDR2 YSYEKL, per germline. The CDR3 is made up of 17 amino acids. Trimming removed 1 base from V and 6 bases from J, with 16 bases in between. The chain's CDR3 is CASSQGRAAGRNSPLHF. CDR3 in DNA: TGCGCCAGCAGCCAAGGGAGAGCGGCGGGGCGTAATTCACCCCTCCACTTT.

For the CDR3, the DNA is TGTGCCAGCAGTCCACCCCCAGGGAAATCTGGGGCCAACGTCCTGACTTTC. Encoded protein: CASSPPPGKSGANVLTF. V and J are TRBV27 and TRBJ2-6, with D maybe TRBD1 (5 bases). The CDR3 covers 17 residues. Trimming shortened V by 5 bases and J by 1 base, and 15 bases separated the two germline ends. CDR1 and CDR2 from the germline V gene are MNHEY and SMNVEV (reference sequence).

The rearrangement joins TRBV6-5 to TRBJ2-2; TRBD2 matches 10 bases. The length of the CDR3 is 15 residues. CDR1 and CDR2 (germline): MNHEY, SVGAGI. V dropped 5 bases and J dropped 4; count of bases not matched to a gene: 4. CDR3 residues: CASSQLAGTTGELFF. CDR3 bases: TGTGCCAGCAGTCAACTAGCGGGAACCACCGGGGAGCTGTTTTTT.

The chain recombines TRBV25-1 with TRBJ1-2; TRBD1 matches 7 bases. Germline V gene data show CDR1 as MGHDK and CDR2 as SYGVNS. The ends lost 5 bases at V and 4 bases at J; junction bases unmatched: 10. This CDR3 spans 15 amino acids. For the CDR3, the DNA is TGTGCCAGCAGTCATTCAGGGGGTAGTAGCTATGGCTACACCTTC. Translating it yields CASSHSGGSSYGYTF.

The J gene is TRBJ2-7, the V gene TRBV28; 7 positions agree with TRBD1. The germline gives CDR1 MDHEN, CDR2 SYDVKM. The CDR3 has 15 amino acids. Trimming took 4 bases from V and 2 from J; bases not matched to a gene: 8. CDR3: CASSYTDRAPYEQYF. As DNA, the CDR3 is TGTGCCAGCAGTTACACCGACAGGGCCCCCTACGAGCAGTACTTC.

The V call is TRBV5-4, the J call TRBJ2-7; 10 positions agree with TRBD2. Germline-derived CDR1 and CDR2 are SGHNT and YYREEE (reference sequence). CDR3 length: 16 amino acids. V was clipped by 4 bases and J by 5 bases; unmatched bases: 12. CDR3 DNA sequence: TGTGCCAGCAGCCGAGACCCAACTAGCGGGGTAAACGAGCAGTACTTC. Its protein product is CASSRDPTSGVNEQYF.

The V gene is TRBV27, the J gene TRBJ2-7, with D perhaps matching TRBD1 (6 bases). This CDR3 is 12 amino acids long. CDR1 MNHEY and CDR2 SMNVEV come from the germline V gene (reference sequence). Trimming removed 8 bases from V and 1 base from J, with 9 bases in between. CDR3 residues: CASRRGSYEQYF. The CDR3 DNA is TGTGCCAGCCGCAGGGGATCCTACGAGCAGTACTTC.

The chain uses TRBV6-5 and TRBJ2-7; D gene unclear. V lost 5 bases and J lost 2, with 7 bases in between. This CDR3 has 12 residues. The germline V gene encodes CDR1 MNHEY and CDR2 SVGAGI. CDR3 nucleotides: TGTGCCAGCAGTCCCGGAGCCTACGAGCAGTACTTC. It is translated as CASSPGAYEQYF.

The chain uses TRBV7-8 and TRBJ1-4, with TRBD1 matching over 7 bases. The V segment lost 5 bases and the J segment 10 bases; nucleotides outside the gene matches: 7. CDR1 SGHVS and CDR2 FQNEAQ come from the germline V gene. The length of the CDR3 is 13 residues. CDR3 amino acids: CASSPDRAGKLFF. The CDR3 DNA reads TGTGCCAGCAGCCCCGACAGGGCGGGAAAACTGTTTTTT.

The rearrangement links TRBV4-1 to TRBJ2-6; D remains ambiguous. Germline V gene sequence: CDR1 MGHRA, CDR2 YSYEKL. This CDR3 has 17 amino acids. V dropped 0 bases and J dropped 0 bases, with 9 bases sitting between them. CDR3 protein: CASSQDGLSSGANVLTF. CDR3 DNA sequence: TGCGCCAGCAGCCAAGATGGCCTCAGCTCTGGGGCCAACGTCCTGACTTTC.

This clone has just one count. For the CDR3, the DNA is TGTGCCAGCAGCCCCGGACAGGACAACTATGGCTACACCTTC. This translates into CASSPGQDNYGYTF. V usage is TRBV9 and J usage is TRBJ1-2; 7 bases align to TRBD1. V trimming: 4 bases; J trimming: 2 bases; junction bases outside the gene matches: 5. Germline V CDR1 and CDR2: SGDLS, YYNGEE. The CDR3 has 14 amino acids.

CDR3 bases: TGTGCCAGCAGCTTATTTCGCAGGGGGAGAGGAGAGACCCAGTACTTC. Translating gives CASSLFRRGRGETQYF. The chain joins TRBV7-2 to TRBJ2-5; TRBD1 aligns across 7 bases. V trimming: 2 bases; J trimming: 4 bases; junction bases outside the gene matches: 10. Germline CDR1 and CDR2: SGHTA and FQGNSA. The CDR3 is 16 residues long. Full variable domain (outside the CDR3, taken from reference TRBV7-2 and TRBJ2-5): GAGVSQSPSNKVTEKGKDVELRCDPISGHTALYWYRQSLGQGLEFLIYFQGNSAPDKSGLPSDRFSAERTGGSVSTLTIQRTQQEDSAVYLCASSLFRRGRGETQYFGPGTRLLVL.

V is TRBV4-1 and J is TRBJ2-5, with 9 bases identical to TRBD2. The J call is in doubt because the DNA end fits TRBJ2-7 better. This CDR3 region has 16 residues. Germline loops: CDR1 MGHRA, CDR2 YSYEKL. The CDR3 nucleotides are TGCGCCAGCAGCCAAGATAGGCTAGCGGGAACCTACGAGCAGTACTTC. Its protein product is CASSQDRLAGTYEQYF.

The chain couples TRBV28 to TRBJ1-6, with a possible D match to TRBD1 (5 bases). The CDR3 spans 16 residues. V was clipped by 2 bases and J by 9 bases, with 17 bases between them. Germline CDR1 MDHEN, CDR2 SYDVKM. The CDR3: CASSLGGGGAGSPLHF. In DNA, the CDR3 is TGTGCCAGCAGTTTAGGGGGGGGAGGGGCAGGTTCACCCCTCCACTTT.

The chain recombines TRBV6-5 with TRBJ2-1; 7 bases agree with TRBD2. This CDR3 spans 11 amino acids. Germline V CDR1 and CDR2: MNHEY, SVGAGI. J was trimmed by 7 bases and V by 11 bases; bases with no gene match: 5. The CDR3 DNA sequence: TGTGCCTGCCAGCGGGGAAATGAGCAGTTCTTC. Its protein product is CACQRGNEQFF.